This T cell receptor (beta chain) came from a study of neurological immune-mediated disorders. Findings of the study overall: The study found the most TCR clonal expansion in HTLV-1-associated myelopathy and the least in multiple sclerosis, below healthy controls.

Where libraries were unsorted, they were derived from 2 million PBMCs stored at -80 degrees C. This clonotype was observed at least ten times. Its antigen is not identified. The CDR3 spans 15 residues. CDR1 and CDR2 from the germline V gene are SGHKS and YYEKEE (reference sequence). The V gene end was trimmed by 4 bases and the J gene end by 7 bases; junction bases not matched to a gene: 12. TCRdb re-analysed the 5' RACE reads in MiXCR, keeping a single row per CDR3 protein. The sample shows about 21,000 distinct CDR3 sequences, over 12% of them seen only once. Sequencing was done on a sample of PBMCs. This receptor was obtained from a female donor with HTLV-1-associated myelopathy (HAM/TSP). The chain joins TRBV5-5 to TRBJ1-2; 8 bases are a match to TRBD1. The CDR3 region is CASSALTGAGGGYTF. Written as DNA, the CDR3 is TGTGCCAGCAGCGCATTGACAGGGGCAGGTGGTGGCTACACCTTC.